Listed below are T cell receptor beta chains from one sample, sequenced in a study of PD-1 blockade in classical Hodgkin lymphoma. Assay: immunoSEQ multiplex PCR; the TCRdb copy retains only in-frame clones and omits some. The sample includes about 29,000 clones, over 75% of them seen just once. The sample in question was CD4+ T cells from blood, obtained at baseline. All receptors derive from a human donor with classical Hodgkin lymphoma. The conserved cysteine and the conserved F or W are not part of the CDR3 here. Fields, in order: D gene, CDR3 length, J gene, V gene, CDR3 protein. The D gene is left open where the match is weak.

>.|10|TRBJ1-2|TRBV4-2
ASSPDNYGYT
>TRBD2|12|TRBJ2-3|TRBV2
ASRIAGGPGTQY
>TRBD1|13|TRBJ1-1|TRBV5-5
ASSFRDSMNTEAF
>.|13|TRBJ2-2|TRBV15
ATSREAHETGELF
>TRBD1|14|TRBJ2-7|TRBV4-3
ASSQDQGAFAYEQY
>.|11|TRBJ1-6|TRBV10-3
AISGGLYSPLH
>TRBD2|14|TRBJ2-3|TRBV5-1
ASSLIGLAGADTQY
>.|13|TRBJ1-1|TRBV5-4
ASSYVDRLNTEAF
>TRBD1|15|TRBJ1-2|TRBV4-3
ASSFSPSQGDHYGYT
>.|16|TRBJ2-3|TRBV21-1
ASSKGPRGTSEVDTQY